These T cell receptor beta chains were read from a single sample in a study of T cells after yellow fever vaccination. TCRdb used MiXCR to reprocess the 5' RACE reads, holding one entry per CDR3 protein. In the table there are hundreds of thousands of distinct CDR3 sequences, about 12% of which are singletons. The sample consisted of PBMCs, taken on the day of the yellow fever booster vaccination. All receptors derive from a man in his thirties or forties who received the YFV17D yellow fever vaccine. Each CDR3 is given with its conserved first and last residue. Fields, in order: D gene, J gene, V gene, clone size, CDR3 protein, CDR3 DNA. A D gene is named only where the DNA matches it firmly. Not every row has a clone size; where given, it reads once, few, many or a size class.

>.|TRBJ1-2|TRBV7-2|.
CASSLLGTSDYGYTF
TGTGCCAGCAGCTTATTGGGGACATCTGATTATGGCTACACCTTC
>TRBD1|TRBJ1-1|TRBV5-1|.
CASSTRDSNTEAFF
TGCGCCAGCAGCACCCGGGACAGTAACACTGAAGCTTTCTTT
>.|TRBJ2-3|TRBV19|few
CASSIQQGRTDTQYF
TGTGCCAGTAGTATCCAACAGGGTAGGACAGATACGCAGTATTTT
>.|TRBJ2-7|TRBV29-1|.
CSVALRHEQYF
TGCAGCGTCGCCCTTCGCCACGAGCAGTACTTC
>TRBD2|TRBJ2-1|TRBV24-1|many
CATPRLAGDVNNEQFF
TGTGCCACCCCCCGACTAGCGGGAGATGTGAACAATGAGCAGTTCTTC
>.|TRBJ1-1|TRBV30|.
CAWSYSSTTEAFF
TGTGCCTGGAGTTACAGTAGTACCACTGAAGCTTTCTTT
>TRBD2|TRBJ2-3|TRBV5-5|.
CASSLAASLALTDTQYF
TGTGCCAGCAGCCTCGCGGCGTCACTAGCGTTGACAGATACGCAGTATTTT
>.|TRBJ2-3|TRBV2|.
CASTFGLTDTQYF
TGTGCCAGCACCTTCGGTCTCACAGATACGCAGTATTTT
>TRBD1|TRBJ2-5|TRBV7-9|few
CASSFGTGGETQYF
TGTGCCAGCAGCTTCGGGACAGGGGGAGAGACCCAGTACTTC
>TRBD1|TRBJ2-1|TRBV30|.
CAWSGGQSSYNEQFF
TGTGCCTGGAGTGGGGGACAGAGCTCCTACAATGAGCAGTTCTTC
>TRBD2|TRBJ2-7|TRBV30|.
CAWSKLKRDSSYEQYF
TGTGCCTGGAGTAAACTCAAGCGGGATAGCTCCTACGAGCAGTACTTC
>TRBD2|TRBJ2-1|TRBV7-9|many
CASSTQSGRHNNEQFF
TGTGCCAGCAGCACCCAAAGCGGGAGGCACAACAATGAGCAGTTCTTC
>.|TRBJ2-7|TRBV19|.
CASNIGAGTSYEQYF
TGTGCCAGTAACATCGGGGCCGGGACCAGCTACGAGCAGTACTTC
>TRBD2|TRBJ2-7|TRBV6-5|.
CASSYSSGGLSYEQYF
TGTGCCAGCAGTTACTCCAGCGGGGGGCTAAGCTACGAGCAGTACTTC
>.|TRBJ2-1|TRBV7-2|.
CASSQTAGDRYNEQFF
TGTGCCAGCAGCCAGACAGCAGGGGACCGATACAATGAGCAGTTCTTC
>.|TRBJ2-1|TRBV7-2|few
CASSLATLAGNEQFF
TGTGCCAGCAGCTTAGCTACACTAGCAGGCAATGAGCAGTTCTTC
>.|TRBJ2-1|TRBV7-8|.
CAGMGRSLNEQFF
TGTGCCGGGATGGGACGTTCTCTCAATGAGCAGTTCTTC
>.|TRBJ2-5|TRBV20-1|.
CSASRAGQGETQYF
TGCAGTGCTAGTCGTGCAGGGCAGGGAGAGACCCAGTACTTC
>.|TRBJ1-1|TRBV20-1|few
CSARIGHMNTEAFF
TGCAGTGCTAGAATAGGGCATATGAACACTGAAGCTTTCTTT
>.|TRBJ2-5|TRBV3-1|.
CASSQDGGIRETQYF
TGTGCCAGCAGCCAAGATGGGGGAATTCGGGAGACCCAGTACTTC
>TRBD2|TRBJ2-2|TRBV6-4|.
CASSPLAGGPSGELFF
TGTGCCAGCAGCCCGCTAGCGGGAGGGCCCTCCGGGGAGCTGTTTTTT
>TRBD1|TRBJ2-5|TRBV6-5|few
CASSSRDRGRGTQYF
TGTGCCAGCAGTTCCCGGGACAGGGGTCGGGGGACCCAGTACTTC
>.|TRBJ2-7|TRBV7-2|many
CASSGGGPYEQYF
TGTGCCAGCAGCGGGGGGGGCCCCTACGAGCAGTACTTC
>.|TRBJ1-1|TRBV6-1|.
CASTNRVNTEAFF
TGTGCCAGCACCAACAGGGTGAACACTGAAGCTTTCTTT
>TRBD1|TRBJ2-3|TRBV12-3/TRBV12-4|few
CASSRDRPPDTQYF
TGTGCCAGCAGTCGGGACAGACCCCCAGATACGCAGTATTTT
>TRBD2|TRBJ2-2|TRBV6-2/TRBV6-3|.
CASSYERTSVNTGELFF
TGTGCCAGCAGTTACGAACGGACTAGCGTGAACACCGGGGAGCTGTTTTTT
>.|TRBJ2-1|TRBV5-1|.
CASSSVPGARNNEQFF
TGCGCCAGCAGCTCTGTTCCGGGAGCGAGGAACAATGAGCAGTTCTTC
>TRBD1|TRBJ2-6|TRBV6-1|few
CARGQGASGANVLTF
TGTGCCAGAGGACAGGGGGCCTCTGGGGCCAACGTCCTGACTTTC
>.|TRBJ2-1|TRBV6-4|few
CASSESVRSYNEQFF
TGTGCCAGCAGTGAATCCGTCCGCTCCTACAATGAGCAGTTCTTC
>.|TRBJ1-2|TRBV7-9|few
CASSLDRGGLENYGYTF
TGTGCCAGCAGCTTAGACCGCGGCGGGCTCGAGAACTATGGCTACACCTTC
>TRBD2|TRBJ2-7|TRBV29-1|few
CSVTRLAGGGEQYF
TGCAGCGTGACCCGACTAGCGGGAGGAGGCGAGCAGTACTTC
>.|TRBJ2-7|TRBV12-3/TRBV12-4|.
CASPYTRTFYEQYF
TGTGCCAGCCCTTATACCAGGACATTCTACGAGCAGTACTTC
>TRBD2|TRBJ2-5|TRBV11-2|few
CASSRSSGFLRYQETQYF
TGTGCCAGCAGCCGTTCTAGCGGGTTCCTCCGGTACCAAGAGACCCAGTACTTC
>TRBD1|TRBJ2-2|TRBV4-2|.
CASSQLTGATGELFF
TGTGCCAGCAGCCAATTGACAGGGGCTACCGGGGAGCTGTTTTTT
>.|TRBJ2-1|TRBV5-1|.
CASSFPSAPGGEQFF
TGCGCCAGCAGCTTCCCGTCGGCTCCCGGGGGTGAGCAGTTCTTC
>.|TRBJ2-1|TRBV20-1|.
CSARTRSSYNEQFF
TGCAGTGCTAGAACGAGAAGCTCCTACAATGAGCAGTTCTTC
>.|TRBJ2-2|TRBV5-5|few
CASSLGHRVHTGELFF
TGTGCCAGCAGCTTGGGCCACAGGGTCCACACCGGGGAGCTGTTTTTT
>.|TRBJ2-7|TRBV10-1|.
CASSDSVVPYEQYF
TGCGCCAGCAGTGATTCAGTGGTTCCCTACGAGCAGTACTTC
>.|TRBJ2-3|TRBV25-1|many
CASEVGLPGDTQYF
TGTGCCAGCGAGGTGGGGTTACCGGGGGATACGCAGTATTTT
>.|TRBJ1-1|TRBV7-8|few
CASSSFDRNTEAFF
TGTGCCAGCAGCTCTTTCGACAGGAACACTGAAGCTTTCTTT